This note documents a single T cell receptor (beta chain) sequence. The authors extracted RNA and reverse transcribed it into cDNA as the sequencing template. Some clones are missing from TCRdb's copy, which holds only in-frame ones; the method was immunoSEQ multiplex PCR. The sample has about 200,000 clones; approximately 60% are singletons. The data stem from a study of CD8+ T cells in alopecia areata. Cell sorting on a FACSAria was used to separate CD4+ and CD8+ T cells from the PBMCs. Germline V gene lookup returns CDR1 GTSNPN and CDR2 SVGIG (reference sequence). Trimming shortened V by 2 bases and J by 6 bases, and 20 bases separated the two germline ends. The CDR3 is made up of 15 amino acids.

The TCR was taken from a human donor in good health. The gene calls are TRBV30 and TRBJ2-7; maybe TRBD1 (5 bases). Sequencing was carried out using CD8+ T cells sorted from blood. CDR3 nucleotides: TGTGCCTGGAGTCCAAGCAGGGTTTTTGGGTCCGAGCAGTACTTC. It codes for CAWSPSRVFGSEQYF.